The 19 T cell receptor beta chains below come from one sample, sequenced in a study of blood T cell repertoires in COVID-19. Here immunoSEQ multiplex PCR was the method, and the copy in TCRdb shows in-frame clones only, minus some. The table shows 140,000 to 150,000 clones, with around four fifths occurring only once. Sequencing was carried out using peripheral blood. The source is a human donor in a cohort sampled during active COVID-19.

CDR3 sequence (DNA): TGTGCCAGCAGCTCAACAGGGGCGAGGCAGCCCCAGCATTTT. Translated, it gives CASSSTGARQPQHF. The chain employs TRBV5-6 and TRBJ1-5; 7 nucleotides line up with TRBD1. The J segment lost 7 bases and the V segment lost 3 bases, leaving 7 bases of the junction unmatched. The V gene's germline CDR1 is SGHDT and CDR2 YYEEEE. The CDR3 is made up of 14 amino acids.

The chain recombines TRBV16 with TRBJ2-1, with 10 bases identical to TRBD2. J lost 1 base, V lost 4 bases, and 7 bases had no gene match. The length of the CDR3 is 17 residues. Germline V gene data show CDR1 as KGHSY and CDR2 as FQNENV. The CDR3 DNA reads as TGTGCCAGCAGCCGCTTTCTAGCGGGGGATTCCTACAATGAGCAGTTCTTC. Translated: CASSRFLAGDSYNEQFF.

CDR3 in amino acids: CASSTLTGIVLETQYF. The CDR3 bases are TGTGCCAGCAGCACCCTGACAGGGATCGTATTGGAGACCCAGTACTTC. This chain uses TRBV7-2 with TRBJ2-5; 7 positions agree with TRBD1. V lost 5 bases, J lost 5 bases, and 14 bases stayed unmatched. CDR1 and CDR2 from the germline V gene are SGHTA and FQGNSA. This CDR3 is 16 amino acids long.

The chain couples TRBV6-2 or TRBV6-3 to TRBJ1-2; D is ambiguous. CDR1 is MNHEY, CDR2 SVGEGT, per germline. The CDR3 is 13 residues long. Trimming cost V 2 bases and J 6 bases, with 10 bases left between them. The CDR3 protein is CASSYRRRDGYTF. CDR3 nucleotide sequence: TGTGCCAGCAGTTACCGGAGGAGGGATGGCTACACCTTC.

CDR3 amino acids: CASSPTGTSGGEQFF. The DNA for the CDR3 is TGTGCCAGCTCACCCACCGGGACTAGCGGGGGGGAGCAGTTCTTC. V is TRBV18 and J is TRBJ2-1; 15 bases are shared with TRBD2. The germline CDR1 and CDR2 sequences are KGHSH and LQKENI. Trimming cost V 3 bases and J 10 bases; bases outside gene matches: 4. The CDR3 extends over 15 amino acids.

The chain carries TRBV5-6 and TRBJ1-2; 7 bases align to TRBD1. The length of the CDR3 is 15 residues. Trimming cost V 4 bases and J 2 bases; bases outside gene matches: 8. CDR1 SGHDT and CDR2 YYEEEE come from the germline V gene. The CDR3 region is CASSGEGGKNYGYTF. The CDR3 DNA reads as TGTGCCAGCAGCGGGGAAGGGGGCAAGAACTATGGCTACACCTTC. Variable domain in full (rest from reference TRBV5-6 and TRBJ1-2): DAGVTQSPTHLIKTRGQQVTLRCSPKSGHDTVSWYQQALGQGPQFIFQYYEEEERQRGNFPDRFSGHQFPNYSSELNVNALLLGDSALYLCASSGEGGKNYGYTFGSGTRLTVV.

For the CDR3, the DNA is TGTGCCAGCAGCGTAGCCTTGGCTAGCGGGGGTTCGGAGACCCAGTACTTC. Translated, it gives CASSVALASGGSETQYF. The chain couples TRBV9 to TRBJ2-5; 10 nucleotides match TRBD2. The CDR3 is 17 amino acids. Unmatched junction bases numbered 10, after V lost 0 bases and J lost 5 bases. Germline lookup yields CDR1 SGDLS and CDR2 YYNGEE.

The chain recombines TRBV20-1 with TRBJ1-1; D unclear. The CDR3 is made up of 15 amino acids. Germline CDR1 and CDR2: DFQATT and SNEGSKA (reference sequence). V dropped 3 bases and J dropped 0 bases, with 14 bases sitting between them. The CDR3 region is CSASMTTSLNTEAFF. CDR3 in DNA: TGCAGTGCTAGTATGACAACTAGTCTGAACACTGAAGCTTTCTTT.

V and J are TRBV24-1 and TRBJ2-5, with D perhaps matching TRBD1 (5 bases). The CDR3 is 11 residues long. Trimming shortened V by 9 bases and J by 7 bases, and 11 bases separated the two germline ends. CDR1 and CDR2 (germline): KGHDR, SFDVKD. The DNA for the CDR3 is TGTGCCACCCAGGCTGGGGCGACCCAGTACTTC. Its protein product is CATQAGATQYF.

The CDR3, as DNA: TGTGCCAGCAGCCAAACAGGGTCTAACACTGAAGCTTTCTTT. Translating it yields CASSQTGSNTEAFF. This sequence joins TRBV14 and TRBJ1-1, with D perhaps matching TRBD1 (6 bases). The CDR3 spans 14 residues. Germline V gene lookup returns CDR1 SGHDN and CDR2 FVKESK. The V and J ends lost 2 bases and 2 bases respectively, with 9 bases between them.

The chain recombines TRBV5-4 with TRBJ2-7, with a tentative D call TRBD1 (6 bases). Germline assignment: CDR1 SGHNT and CDR2 YYREEE (reference sequence). The CDR3 is 13 residues long. V was shortened by 0 bases and J by 6 bases, with 10 bases between the two germline ends. CDR3 in DNA: TGTGCCAGCAGCTTGGGCCAGGGGAGCGAGCAGTACTTC. Amino acids: CASSLGQGSEQYF.

In this sample, this clone turned up a few times. CDR3 nucleotides: TGCGCCAGCAGCTTGCAGTCGGGGGGGAACACCGGGGAGCTGTTTTTT. It yields the protein CASSLQSGGNTGELFF. This rearrangement joins TRBV5-1 to TRBJ2-2; TRBD2 agrees at 7 bases. Germline CDR1 reads SGHRS; CDR2 reads YFSETQ. Germline trimming cut 1 base from V and 1 base from J; bases unmatched to any gene: 4. CDR3 length: 16 amino acids.

The chain carries TRBV9 and TRBJ1-2, with D hard to call. The CDR3 totals 15 residues. Germline V gives CDR1 SGDLS, CDR2 YYNGEE. Deletions cut 4 bases from V and 0 bases from J, with 13 bases between. The CDR3 nucleotides are TGTGCCAGCAGCCCGACTGGGTATGCTAACTATGGCTACACCTTC. Translation: CASSPTGYANYGYTF.

Written as DNA, the CDR3 is TGTGCCTGGCCGGGACAGGGGGCCGGAGAGACCCAGTACTTC. Amino acid sequence: CAWPGQGAGETQYF. The rearrangement links TRBV30 to TRBJ2-5; 12 bases agree with TRBD1. V lost 5 bases to trimming and J lost 4 bases; unmatched junction nucleotides: 5. Per the germline V gene, CDR1 is GTSNPN and CDR2 is SVGIG (reference sequence). This CDR3 is built from 14 residues. Complete variable domain (other parts from reference TRBV30 and TRBJ2-5): SQTIHQWPATLVQPVGSPLSLECTVEGTSNPNLYWYRQAAGRGLQLLFYSVGIGQISSEVPQNLSASRPQDRQFILSSKKLLLSDSGFYLCAWPGQGAGETQYFGPGTRLLVL.

The rearrangement joins TRBV11-2 to TRBJ1-4, with a weak D call TRBD1 (5 bases). Trimming pared 5 bases from V and 8 bases from J, leaving 21 bases between. This CDR3 region has 16 residues. Per the germline V gene, CDR1 is SGHAT and CDR2 is FQNNGV. The CDR3 is CASSPLGGTEREKLFF. As DNA, the CDR3 is TGTGCCAGCAGCCCACTGGGGGGGACCGAGAGGGAAAAACTGTTTTTT.

The chain couples TRBV24-1 to TRBJ2-1; weak D call: TRBD2 (5 bases). CDR3 length equals 15 residues. V lost 2 bases to trimming and J lost 6 bases, with 13 bases between them. The V gene's germline CDR1 is KGHDR and CDR2 SFDVKD. CDR3 sequence: CATSDWTLEGNEQFF. The CDR3 DNA is TGTGCCACCAGTGATTGGACCCTTGAGGGCAATGAGCAGTTCTTC.

The chain links TRBV18 to TRBJ1-1, with D hard to call. CDR1 and CDR2 from the germline V gene are KGHSH and LQKENI. Trimming cost V 3 bases and J 3 bases, with 17 bases left between them. This CDR3 is built from 16 residues. CDR3 residues: CASSPAGKRLDTEAFF. The DNA of the CDR3 is TGTGCCAGCTCACCCGCCGGGAAAAGGCTGGACACTGAAGCTTTCTTT. Looking up the rest from reference TRBV18 and TRBJ1-1 gives the full variable domain: NAGVMQNPRHLVRRRGQEARLRCSPMKGHSHVYWYRQLPEEGLKFMVYLQKENIIDESGMPKERFSAEFPKEGPSILRIQQVVRGDSAAYFCASSPAGKRLDTEAFFGQGTRLTVV.

This clone was recorded once. This chain connects TRBV2 to TRBJ1-1; 9 positions match TRBD1. Germline-derived CDR1 and CDR2 are SNHLY and FYNNEI. This CDR3 contains 14 residues. V dropped 2 bases and J dropped 8; count of bases not matched to a gene: 6. CDR3 sequence reads: CASSEPDRGPEAFF. CDR3 nucleotide sequence: TGTGCCAGCAGTGAACCGGACAGGGGACCCGAAGCTTTCTTT.

This clone was picked up a small number of times. This chain links TRBV10-3 with TRBJ2-5; 9 bases line up with TRBD2. The CDR3 consists of 15 residues. Per the germline V gene, CDR1 is ENHRY and CDR2 is SYGVKD. The V and J ends lost 3 bases and 5 bases, in that order; junction bases with no gene match: 7. In DNA, the CDR3 is TGTGCCATCAGTGAACCCAGCGGGGGGACGGAGACCCAGTACTTC. Translation: CAISEPSGGTETQYF.